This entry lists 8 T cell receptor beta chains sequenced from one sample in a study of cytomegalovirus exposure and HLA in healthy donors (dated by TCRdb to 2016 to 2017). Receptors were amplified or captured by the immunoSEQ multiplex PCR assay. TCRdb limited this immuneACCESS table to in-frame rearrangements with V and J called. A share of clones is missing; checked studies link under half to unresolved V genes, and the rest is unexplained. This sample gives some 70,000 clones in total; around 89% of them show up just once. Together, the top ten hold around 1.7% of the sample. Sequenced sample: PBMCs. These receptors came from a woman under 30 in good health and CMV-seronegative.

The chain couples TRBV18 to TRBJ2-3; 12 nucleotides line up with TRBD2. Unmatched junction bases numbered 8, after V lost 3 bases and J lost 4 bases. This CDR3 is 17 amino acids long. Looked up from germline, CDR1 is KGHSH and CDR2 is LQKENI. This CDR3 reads CASSPLAGGLEPDTQYF. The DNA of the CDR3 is TGTGCCAGCTCACCCCTAGCGGGAGGGCTAGAGCCAGATACGCAGTATTTT. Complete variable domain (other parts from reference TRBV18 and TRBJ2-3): NAGVMQNPRHLVRRRGQEARLRCSPMKGHSHVYWYRQLPEEGLKFMVYLQKENIIDESGMPKERFSAEFPKEGPSILRIQQVVRGDSAAYFCASSPLAGGLEPDTQYFGPGTRLTVL.

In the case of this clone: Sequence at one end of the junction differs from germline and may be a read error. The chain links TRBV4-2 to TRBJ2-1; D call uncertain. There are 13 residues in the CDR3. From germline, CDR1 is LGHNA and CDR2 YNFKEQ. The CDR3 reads CASSQELVIEKFF. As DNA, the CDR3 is TGTGCCAGCAGCCAAGAGCTAGTTATTGAGAAGTTCTTC.

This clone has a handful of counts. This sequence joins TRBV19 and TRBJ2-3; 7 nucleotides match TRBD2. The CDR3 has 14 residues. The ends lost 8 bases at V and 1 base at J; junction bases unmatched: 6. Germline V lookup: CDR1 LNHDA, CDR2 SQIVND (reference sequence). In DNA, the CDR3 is TGTGCCAGTGCCGTCGCGGGGGGCACAGATACGCAGTATTTT. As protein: CASAVAGGTDTQYF.

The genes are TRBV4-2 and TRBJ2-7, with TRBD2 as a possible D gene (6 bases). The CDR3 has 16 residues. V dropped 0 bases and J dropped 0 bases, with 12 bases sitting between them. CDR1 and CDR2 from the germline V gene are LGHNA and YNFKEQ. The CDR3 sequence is CASSQDLGAGSYEQYF. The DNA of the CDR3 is TGTGCCAGCAGCCAAGATCTTGGAGCGGGCTCCTACGAGCAGTACTTC.

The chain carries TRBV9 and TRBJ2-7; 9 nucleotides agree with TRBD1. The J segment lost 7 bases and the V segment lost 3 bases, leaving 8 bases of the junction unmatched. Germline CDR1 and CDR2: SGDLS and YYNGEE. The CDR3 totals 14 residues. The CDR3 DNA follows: TGTGCCAGCAGCGAGGGACAGGGAACGGGGGAGCAGTACTTC. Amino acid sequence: CASSEGQGTGEQYF.

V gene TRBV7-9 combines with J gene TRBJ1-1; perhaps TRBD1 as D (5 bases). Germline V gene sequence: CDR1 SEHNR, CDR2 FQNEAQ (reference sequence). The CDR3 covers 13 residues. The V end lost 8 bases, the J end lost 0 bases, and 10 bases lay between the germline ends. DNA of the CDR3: TGTGCCAGCTTGGGGCCCATGAACACTGAAGCTTTCTTT. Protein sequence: CASLGPMNTEAFF. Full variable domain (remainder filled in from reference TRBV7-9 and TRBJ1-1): DTGVSQNPRHKITKRGQNVTFRCDPISEHNRLYWYRQTLGQGPEFLTYFQNEAQLEKSRLLSDRFSAERPKGSFSTLEIQRTEQGDSAMYLCASLGPMNTEAFFGQGTRLTVV.

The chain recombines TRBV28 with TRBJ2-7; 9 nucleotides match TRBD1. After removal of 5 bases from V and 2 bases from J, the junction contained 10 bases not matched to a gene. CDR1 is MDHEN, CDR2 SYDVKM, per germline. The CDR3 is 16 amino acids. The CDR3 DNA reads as TGTGCCAGCAGTAGGACACAGGGGGCGCGACCCTACGAGCAGTACTTC. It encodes CASSRTQGARPYEQYF.

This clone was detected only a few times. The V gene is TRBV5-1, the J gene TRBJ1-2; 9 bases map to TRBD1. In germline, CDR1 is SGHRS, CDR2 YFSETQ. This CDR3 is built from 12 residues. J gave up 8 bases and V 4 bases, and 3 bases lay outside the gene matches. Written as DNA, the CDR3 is TGCGCCAGCAGCCAAGGACAGGGGGGCTACACCTTC. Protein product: CASSQGQGGYTF.